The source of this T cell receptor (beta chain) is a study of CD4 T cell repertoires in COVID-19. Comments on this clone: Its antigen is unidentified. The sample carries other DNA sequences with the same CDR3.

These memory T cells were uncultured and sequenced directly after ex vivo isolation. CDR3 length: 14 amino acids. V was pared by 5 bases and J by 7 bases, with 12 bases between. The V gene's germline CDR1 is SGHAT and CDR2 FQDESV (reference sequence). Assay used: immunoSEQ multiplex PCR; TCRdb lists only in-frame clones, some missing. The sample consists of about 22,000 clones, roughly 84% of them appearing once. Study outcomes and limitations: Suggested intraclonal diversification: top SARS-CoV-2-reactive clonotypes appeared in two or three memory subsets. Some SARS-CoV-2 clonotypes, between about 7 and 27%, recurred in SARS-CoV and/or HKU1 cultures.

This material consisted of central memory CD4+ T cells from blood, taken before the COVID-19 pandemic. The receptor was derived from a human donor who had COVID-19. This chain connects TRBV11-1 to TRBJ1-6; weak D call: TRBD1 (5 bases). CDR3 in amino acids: CASSQGAGNSPLHF. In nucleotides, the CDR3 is TGTGCCAGCAGCCAAGGGGCGGGAAATTCACCCCTCCACTTT.